Below, 3 T cell receptor beta chains from the same sample are listed, as sequenced in a study of blood T cells in healthy people across ages. A second PCR of about 7 to 12 cycles used a sample-barcoded 5' primer and a J-beta primer mix. Via MiXCR, TCRdb re-called the 5' RACE reads, giving one row per CDR3 protein. The sample holds 550,000 to 700,000 distinct CDR3 sequences, 25% to 30% seen once. The sample was blood. Receptors originate from a woman between 70 and 85 years old in good health.

This clonotype showed up many times. This chain joins TRBV7-2 and TRBJ2-5; possibly TRBD2 for D (5 bases). The germline CDR1 and CDR2 sequences are SGHTA and FQGNSA. CDR3 length equals 14 residues. V was shortened by 3 bases and J by 4 bases, with 12 bases between the two germline ends. In nucleotides, the CDR3 is TGTGCCAGCAGCTTCGAACTAGGTCGAGAGACCCAGTACTTC. Its translation: CASSFELGRETQYF.

The chain carries TRBV5-1 and TRBJ2-5; D perhaps matches TRBD2 (5 bases). V lost 0 bases to trimming and J lost 6 bases, with 15 bases between them. Germline V lookup: CDR1 SGHRS, CDR2 YFSETQ. This CDR3 is 15 amino acids long. In DNA, the CDR3 is TGCGCCAGCAGCTTGGCCTCGGCCGAGGGTAAGACCCAGTACTTC. It encodes CASSLASAEGKTQYF.

The chain carries TRBV6-5 and TRBJ2-5; no definite D call. V shed 8 bases and J shed 5 bases, with 12 bases lying between them. The CDR3 has 12 residues. The germline V gene has CDR1 MNHEY and CDR2 SVGAGI. CDR3 coding DNA: TGTGCCAGCGGACGGGCCCGGGAGACCCAGTACTTC. Its translation is CASGRARETQYF.